The source of this TCR beta chain is a study of T cells in Graves' hyperthyroidism and ophthalmopathy. This clonotype occurred a few times. The V gene's germline CDR1 is SGHNT and CDR2 YYREEE (reference sequence). The CDR3 is 15 amino acids. V gave up 4 bases and J gave up 3 bases; unmatched junction bases: 5. There were TCR beta CDR3 regions amplified from RNA transcripts. First-round RT-PCR of the TCR CDR3 relied on the HTBI primer set. Each CDR3 protein gets one entry after TCRdb re-called the multiplex PCR reads with MiXCR. Of over 300,000 distinct CDR3 sequences listed, roughly 13% are singletons.

The V call is TRBV5-4, the J call TRBJ2-7, with TRBD2 identical over 12 bases. Sequenced input: blood. The TCR sequence derives from a woman in her fifties or sixties with Graves' hyperthyroidism. The CDR3 region has the DNA TGTGCCAGCAGCCCCCGGACTAGCGGGATCTACGAGCAGTACTTC. This sequence encodes CASSPRTSGIYEQYF. Full variable domain (remainder filled in from reference TRBV5-4 and TRBJ2-7): ETGVTQSPTHLIKTRGQQVTLRCSSQSGHNTVSWYQQALGQGPQFIFQYYREEENGRGNFPPRFSGLQFPNYSSELNVNALELDDSALYLCASSPRTSGIYEQYFGPGTRLTVT.